These 11 T cell receptor beta chains originate from one sample sequenced in a study of blood T cell repertoires in COVID-19. Repertoires were generated with immunoSEQ multiplex PCR, while TCRdb's copy carries only in-frame clones and drops some. The sample records 180,000 or so clones, 86% being singletons. The sample was peripheral blood. These receptor sequences come from a man aged 18-30 years with acute or convalescent COVID-19.

V and J are TRBV29-1 and TRBJ2-3; 9 bases fit TRBD2. Trimming cost V 6 bases and J 2 bases; bases outside gene matches: 6. The germline V gene has CDR1 SQVTM and CDR2 ANQGSEA. The CDR3 sequence is 14 residues long. The CDR3 here is CSVVSGGATDTQYF. In DNA form, the CDR3 reads TGCAGCGTGGTTAGCGGGGGAGCCACAGATACGCAGTATTTT.

In its sample, this clone was seen once. This chain's CDR3 is CSASQGLAGGPVYNEQFF. The CDR3 nucleotides are TGCAGTGCTAGTCAGGGACTAGCGGGGGGTCCGGTCTACAATGAGCAGTTCTTC. This chain links TRBV20-1 with TRBJ2-1, with 15 bases identical to TRBD2. CDR1 DFQATT and CDR2 SNEGSKA come from the germline V gene (reference sequence). The CDR3 loop spans 18 amino acids. Losses at the gene ends were 3 bases for V and 3 bases for J; bases not matched to a gene: 9.

V is TRBV30 and J is TRBJ1-2; 9 nucleotides agree with TRBD1. In germline, CDR1 is GTSNPN, CDR2 SVGIG (reference sequence). The CDR3 spans 13 residues. With 0 bases clipped from V and 10 bases from J, the junction kept 6 bases outside the gene matches. In nucleotides, the CDR3 is TGTGCCTGGAGTGTATTTGGGACAGGGAACTACACCTTC. It codes for CAWSVFGTGNYTF.

This clone has just a few counts. The chain has TRBV30 and TRBJ2-7, with a weak D call TRBD2 (6 bases). Trimming took 4 bases from V and 6 from J, leaving 13 bases between them. Germline CDR1 GTSNPN, CDR2 SVGIG (reference sequence). The CDR3 is 12 residues long. The CDR3 is CAWNPGGTEQYF. The DNA for the CDR3 is TGTGCCTGGAACCCTGGCGGGACCGAGCAGTACTTC. Full variable domain (outside the CDR3, taken from reference TRBV30 and TRBJ2-7): SQTIHQWPATLVQPVGSPLSLECTVEGTSNPNLYWYRQAAGRGLQLLFYSVGIGQISSEVPQNLSASRPQDRQFILSSKKLLLSDSGFYLCAWNPGGTEQYFGPGTRLTVT.

This clone was counted a single time. This chain joins TRBV2 and TRBJ1-1, with 8 nucleotides matching TRBD1. CDR3 length equals 15 residues. After removal of 6 bases from V and 1 base from J, the junction contained 7 bases not matched to a gene. CDR1 and CDR2 from the germline V gene are SNHLY and FYNNEI. The CDR3 is CASSQGATKNTEAFF. Written as DNA, the CDR3 is TGTGCCAGCAGCCAGGGGGCGACTAAGAACACTGAAGCTTTCTTT. Supplemented by reference TRBV2 and TRBJ1-1, the full variable domain reads EPEVTQTPSHQVTQMGQEVILRCVPISNHLYFYWYRQILGQKVEFLVSFYNNEISEKSEIFDDQFSVERPDGSNFTLKIRSTKLEDSAMYFCASSQGATKNTEAFFGQGTRLTVV.

This clone was seen only a few times. The J gene is TRBJ1-4, the V gene TRBV18; D not certain. Trimming left V 0 bases short and J 0 bases short, with 5 bases between. This CDR3 spans 15 amino acids. From germline, CDR1 is KGHSH and CDR2 LQKENI. This CDR3 is CASSPPFATNEKLFF. CDR3 nucleotide sequence: TGTGCCAGCTCACCACCGTTCGCAACTAATGAAAAACTGTTTTTT.

Comment on this clone: Within the sample, other DNA sequences also encode this same CDR3. V gene TRBV30 combines with J gene TRBJ1-2; D is ambiguous. Germline CDR1 and CDR2: GTSNPN and SVGIG (reference sequence). Deletions cut 0 bases from V and 5 bases from J, with 10 bases between. This CDR3 is 13 amino acids long. The CDR3 loop reads CAWSVGQAYGYTF. Here the CDR3 DNA reads TGTGCCTGGAGTGTAGGTCAGGCTTATGGCTACACCTTC.

The chain employs TRBV12-3 or TRBV12-4 and TRBJ1-2, with D tentatively TRBD1 (5 bases). The ends were cut back, 1 base at V and 7 bases at J, with 10 bases in the middle. This CDR3 is built from 13 residues. The CDR3 coding sequence is TGTGCCAGCAGTTTAGGGGTCAGGGCTGGCTACACCTTC. It yields the protein CASSLGVRAGYTF.

The chain couples TRBV7-9 to TRBJ1-2; D not certain. V lost 8 bases, J lost 5 bases, and 3 bases lay in between. From germline, CDR1 is SEHNR and CDR2 FQNEAQ (reference sequence). The CDR3 length is 9 residues. The CDR3 loop reads CASEYGYTF. The CDR3 DNA follows: TGTGCCAGCGAGTATGGCTACACCTTC.

The genes are TRBV6-4 and TRBJ2-2; perhaps TRBD2 as D (5 bases). Trimming took off 3 bases at V and 3 bases at J, with 14 bases between the two ends. The CDR3 is 16 residues long. The germline V gene encodes CDR1 MRHNA and CDR2 SNTAGT. CDR3 nucleotides: TGTGCCAGCAGTGATATCGGGGTTCGAGACACCGGGGAGCTGTTTTTT. It specifies CASSDIGVRDTGELFF.

The gene calls are TRBV5-8 and TRBJ1-2, with D possibly TRBD1 on 5 matching bases. This CDR3 spans 14 amino acids. Germline-derived CDR1 and CDR2 are SGHTS and YDEGEE. Trimming removed 0 bases from V and 8 bases from J, with 14 bases in between. CDR3: CASSLGGGAGGYTF. The CDR3 DNA reads as TGTGCCAGCAGCTTGGGTGGAGGGGCGGGAGGCTACACCTTC. The whole variable domain, remainder taken from reference TRBV5-8 and TRBJ1-2, is EAGVTQSPTHLIKTRGQQATLRCSPISGHTSVYWYQQALGLGLQFLLWYDEGEERNRGNFPPRFSGRQFPNYSSELNVNALELEDSALYLCASSLGGGAGGYTFGSGTRLTVV.